Listed here are 18 T cell receptor beta chains from one sample, sequenced in a study of CD8+ T cells in alopecia areata. In each case, RNA was isolated and then reverse transcribed into cDNA as the sequencing template. TCRdb keeps only in-frame clones here, not all; method: immunoSEQ multiplex PCR. The sample consists of 110,000 to 150,000 clones, 62% of them appearing once. The sequencing sample was made of CD8+ T cells sorted from blood. The receptors stem from a human donor in good health.

This clone was counted a few times. This chain joins TRBV4-1 and TRBJ2-2; D is undetermined. V was shortened by 2 bases and J by 4 bases, with 11 bases between the two germline ends. The CDR3 has 15 residues. From germline, CDR1 is MGHRA and CDR2 YSYEKL. The CDR3 DNA reads as TGCGCCAGCAGCCAATACACTACGGGCACCGGGGAGCTGTTTTTT. It codes for CASSQYTTGTGELFF.

This chain joins TRBV30 and TRBJ2-7; D tentatively fits TRBD1 or TRBD2 (5 bases each). Between the trimmed V and J ends, which lost 0 bases and 1 base, there was a span of 10 bases. There are 14 residues in the CDR3. The germline V gene has CDR1 GTSNPN and CDR2 SVGIG (reference sequence). DNA for the CDR3: TGTGCCTGGAGTGTAGGGACGGGTTCCTACGAGCAGTACTTC. Protein: CAWSVGTGSYEQYF. Together with reference TRBV30 and TRBJ2-7, the CDR3 gives the full variable domain: SQTIHQWPATLVQPVGSPLSLECTVEGTSNPNLYWYRQAAGRGLQLLFYSVGIGQISSEVPQNLSASRPQDRQFILSSKKLLLSDSGFYLCAWSVGTGSYEQYFGPGTRLTVT.

The CDR3 reads CASSRRGYEQYF. In DNA form, the CDR3 reads TGTGCCAGCAGTCGCAGGGGGTACGAGCAGTACTTC. The genes are TRBV2 and TRBJ2-7; TRBD1 matches 7 bases. This CDR3 is 12 amino acids long. The trim removed 5 bases at V and 4 bases at J, leaving 2 bases unmatched. The germline gives CDR1 SNHLY, CDR2 FYNNEI.

For this clone: In the same sample, other DNA sequences code for this CDR3. V and J are TRBV14 and TRBJ2-7, with a possible D match to TRBD1 (5 bases). Deletions cut 4 bases from V and 0 bases from J, with 7 bases between. This CDR3 has 13 amino acids. Germline V gene data show CDR1 as SGHDN and CDR2 as FVKESK. The CDR3 coding sequence is TGTGCCAGCAGCCCCGACAGCTCCTACGAGCAGTACTTC. It yields the protein CASSPDSSYEQYF.

The chain has TRBV27 and TRBJ1-5, with D maybe TRBD1 (5 bases). Germline CDR1 is MNHEY and CDR2 is SMNVEV (reference sequence). This CDR3 comprises 14 residues. Trimming stripped 5 bases from V and 7 bases from J, with 15 bases between. The CDR3 here is CASSPGGGDQPQHF. The CDR3 nucleotides are TGTGCCAGCAGTCCCGGTGGAGGGGACCAGCCCCAGCATTTT.

The genes are TRBV19 and TRBJ2-7; possibly TRBD2 for D (6 bases). Trimming removed 5 bases at V and 5 bases at J, with 19 bases between. The CDR3 extends over 15 amino acids. The germline V gene encodes CDR1 LNHDA and CDR2 SQIVND (reference sequence). CDR3 region: CASSPSVGRSHEQYF. The DNA of the CDR3 is TGTGCCAGTAGTCCCAGTGTGGGGAGGAGCCACGAGCAGTACTTC.

In its sample, this clone was seen a few times. V is TRBV7-9 and J is TRBJ2-3, with 8 positions matching TRBD2. This CDR3 is 12 amino acids long. The trim removed 1 base at V and 11 bases at J, leaving 2 bases unmatched. Per germline, CDR1 SEHNR and CDR2 FQNEAQ (reference sequence). The CDR3 coding sequence is TGTGCCAGCAGCTTAGGCGCGGGAGGGCAGTATTTT. Its translation is CASSLGAGGQYF.

V usage is TRBV5-4 and J usage is TRBJ2-7, with 11 bases lining up with TRBD2. The CDR3 spans 16 residues. Unmatched junction bases numbered 6, after V lost 4 bases and J lost 0 bases. The V gene's germline CDR1 is SGHNT and CDR2 YYREEE (reference sequence). DNA for the CDR3: TGTGCCAGCAGCCAAGATGGGACTAGCGGCTCCTACGAGCAGTACTTC. Its translation: CASSQDGTSGSYEQYF.

V and J are TRBV29-1 and TRBJ2-1; 7 positions match TRBD1. The CDR3 runs to 13 residues. Germline loops: CDR1 SQVTM, CDR2 ANQGSEA. J was trimmed by 7 bases and V by 7 bases; bases with no gene match: 10. The CDR3 spells CSGLRGQGNEQFF. As DNA, the CDR3 is TGCAGCGGGTTGAGGGGGCAGGGGAATGAGCAGTTCTTC.

This clone was counted between two and nine times. This chain links TRBV5-5 with TRBJ2-6, with 8 bases identical to TRBD1. The germline CDR1 and CDR2 sequences are SGHKS and YYEKEE (reference sequence). J gave up 2 bases and V 4 bases, and 11 bases lay outside the gene matches. This CDR3 is 18 amino acids long. This chain's CDR3 is CASSPPPGTGPGANVLTF. In DNA form, the CDR3 reads TGTGCCAGCAGCCCTCCCCCCGGGACAGGTCCTGGGGCCAACGTCCTGACTTTC.

This clone showed up many times. The chain links TRBV16 to TRBJ2-4, with D perhaps matching TRBD1 or TRBD2 (5 bases each). With 4 bases removed from V and 0 bases from J, the gap between germline ends came to 13 bases. CDR3 length: 16 amino acids. CDR1 KGHSY and CDR2 FQNENV come from the germline V gene. In DNA, the CDR3 is TGTGCCAGCAGCCCTCCGGGGCCTATAGCCAAAAACATTCAGTACTTC. Amino acids: CASSPPGPIAKNIQYF.

This clone was seen a handful of times. The chain has TRBV29-1 and TRBJ2-7, with TRBD2 matching 8 bases. The junction had 6 bases not matched to a gene; V was cut back by 2 bases and J by 6 bases. The CDR3 contains 13 residues. Germline CDR1 and CDR2: SQVTM and ANQGSEA. The CDR3 DNA reads TGCAGCGTTGAAAGGGGACTAGTTGGCGAGCAGTACTTC. It translates to CSVERGLVGEQYF.

V and J are TRBV7-9 and TRBJ2-4; perhaps D is TRBD1 or TRBD2 (5 bases each). The germline V gene has CDR1 SEHNR and CDR2 FQNEAQ (reference sequence). The length of the CDR3 is 16 residues. The V end lost 5 bases, the J end lost 0 bases, and 14 bases lay between the germline ends. For the CDR3, the DNA is TGTGCCAGCAGCCCCCGGGGCCTGCTAGCCAAAAACATTCAGTACTTC. As protein: CASSPRGLLAKNIQYF. The full variable domain, its missing parts supplied by reference TRBV7-9 and TRBJ2-4, is DTGVSQNPRHKITKRGQNVTFRCDPISEHNRLYWYRQTLGQGPEFLTYFQNEAQLEKSRLLSDRFSAERPKGSFSTLEIQRTEQGDSAMYLCASSPRGLLAKNIQYFGAGTRLSVL.

Concerning this clone itself: The sample carries other DNA sequences with the same CDR3. The chain combines TRBV27 with TRBJ2-3; D is unresolved. The CDR3 contains 12 residues. V dropped 1 base and J dropped 6 bases, with 5 bases sitting between them. Germline loops: CDR1 MNHEY, CDR2 SMNVEV (reference sequence). CDR3 coding DNA: TGTGCCAGCAGTTTATTAGGCGATACGCAGTATTTT. Its protein is CASSLLGDTQYF.

The CDR3 region is CASSTSEFGETQYF. As DNA, the CDR3 is TGTGCCAGCAGCACTAGCGAATTCGGCGAGACCCAGTACTTC. The chain couples TRBV27 to TRBJ2-5; 7 nucleotides align to TRBD2. The V gene end was trimmed by 6 bases and the J gene end by 5 bases; junction bases not matched to a gene: 9. CDR1 and CDR2 (germline): MNHEY, SMNVEV (reference sequence). The CDR3 runs 14 residues.

This clone was seen more than once but under ten times. The chain couples TRBV15 to TRBJ1-1, with 7 bases identical to TRBD1. Germline-derived CDR1 and CDR2 are LNHNV and YYDKDF (reference sequence). This CDR3 region has 15 residues. With V trimmed by 5 bases and J by 6 bases, 12 bases remained unmatched. The CDR3, as DNA: TGTGCCACCAGCGGTTATCGACAGGGTGCCCCTGAAGCTTTCTTT. Translation: CATSGYRQGAPEAFF.

The chain couples TRBV15 to TRBJ2-7, with 10 bases matching TRBD1. The CDR3 length is 14 residues. Per the germline V gene, CDR1 is LNHNV and CDR2 is YYDKDF (reference sequence). J gave up 3 bases and V 6 bases, and 5 bases lay outside the gene matches. CDR3 residues: CATRPGTGDYEQYF. The CDR3, as DNA: TGTGCCACCAGACCCGGGACAGGGGACTACGAGCAGTACTTC.

The V call is TRBV6-5, the J call TRBJ1-1; no definite D call. Germline V gene sequence: CDR1 MNHEY, CDR2 SVGAGI. This CDR3 spans 13 amino acids. Trimming cost V 5 bases and J 8 bases, with 15 bases left between them. The CDR3 DNA is TGTGCCAGCAGTACGGGCGGGGTGCCAGAAGCTTTCTTT. It specifies CASSTGGVPEAFF.